This T cell receptor beta chain was recorded in a study of CD4+ T cells in melanoma. Overall study findings and caveats: CD8+ T cell, macrophage and B cell function reportedly correlated with neoantigen-specific CD4+ T cells.

Some clones are missing from TCRdb's copy, which holds only in-frame ones; the method was immunoSEQ multiplex PCR. The data contain some 120,000 clones, around 93% of them singletons. Of note for this clone: The antigen is not known.

The CDR3 length is 16 residues. Trimming removed 0 bases from V and 4 bases from J; junction bases left unmatched: 7. The germline V gene encodes CDR1 SGHDT and CDR2 YYEEEE. The V gene is TRBV5-6, the J gene TRBJ2-5; 9 bases line up with TRBD2. The sample was peripheral blood. The source is a human donor with melanoma. The CDR3 nucleotides are TGTGCCAGCAGCTTGGCCGGGGTAGCGGGGGTAGAGACCCAGTACTTC. This codes for CASSLAGVAGVETQYF.